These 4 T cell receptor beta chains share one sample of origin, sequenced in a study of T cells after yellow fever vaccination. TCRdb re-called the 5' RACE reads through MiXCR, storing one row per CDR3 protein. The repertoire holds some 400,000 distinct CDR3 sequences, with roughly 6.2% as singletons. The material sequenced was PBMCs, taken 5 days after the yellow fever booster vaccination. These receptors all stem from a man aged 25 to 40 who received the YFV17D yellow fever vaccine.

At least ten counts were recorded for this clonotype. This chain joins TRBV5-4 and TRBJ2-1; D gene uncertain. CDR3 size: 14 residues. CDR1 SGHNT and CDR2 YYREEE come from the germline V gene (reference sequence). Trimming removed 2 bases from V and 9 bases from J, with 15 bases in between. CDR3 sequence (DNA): TGTGCCAGCAGCTTAGGGCCCCCAAACAGTGAGCAGTTCTTC. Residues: CASSLGPPNSEQFF.

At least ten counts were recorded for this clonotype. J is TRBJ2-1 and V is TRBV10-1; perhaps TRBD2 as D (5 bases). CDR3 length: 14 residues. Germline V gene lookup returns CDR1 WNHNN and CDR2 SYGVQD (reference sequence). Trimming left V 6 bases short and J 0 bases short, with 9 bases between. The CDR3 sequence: CASSSADSYNEQFF. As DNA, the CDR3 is TGCGCCAGCAGCTCAGCGGACTCCTACAATGAGCAGTTCTTC.

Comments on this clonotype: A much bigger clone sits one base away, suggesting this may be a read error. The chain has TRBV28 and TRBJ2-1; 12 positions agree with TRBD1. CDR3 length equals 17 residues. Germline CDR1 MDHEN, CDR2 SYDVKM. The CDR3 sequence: CAGSSPSGTGGRDEQFF. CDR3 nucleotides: TGTGCCGGCAGCTCACCCTCCGGGACAGGGGGCCGCGATGAGCAGTTCTTC.

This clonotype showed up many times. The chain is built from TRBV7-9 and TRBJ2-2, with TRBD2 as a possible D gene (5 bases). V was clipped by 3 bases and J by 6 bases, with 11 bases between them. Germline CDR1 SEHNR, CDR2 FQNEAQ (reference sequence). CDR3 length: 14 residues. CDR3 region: CASSLGEVAGELFF. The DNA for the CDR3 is TGTGCCAGCAGCTTGGGAGAAGTAGCCGGGGAGCTGTTTTTT.